The entry below gives a single T cell receptor beta chain sequence along with its context. Other DNA sequences from this sample encode an identical CDR3 as well. The CDR3 has 16 amino acids. Trimming took off 0 bases at V and 7 bases at J, with 15 bases between the two ends. Germline values: CDR1 SGHAT, CDR2 FQNNGV. This sample is drawn from a study of blood T cell repertoires in COVID-19. Study information: The United States, Italy and Spain supplied acute and convalescent COVID-19 samples. From T cells, B-cell-depleted T cells, or PBMCs came the material, which was cDNA or gDNA.

In the authors' methods: It was from reference gene primer amplification that nucleated cell counts were estimated. The data were produced by immunoSEQ multiplex PCR, yet TCRdb's version contains in-frame clones alone and is incomplete. D and trimming were read from the DNA, whereas the V and J calls and clone size are those reported in that table. The table lists under 130,000 clones, roughly 87% of them singletons. The chain combines TRBV11-2 with TRBJ1-4; maybe TRBD1 (6 bases). This TCR came from a human donor in a cohort sampled during active COVID-19. Source material: peripheral blood. As DNA, the CDR3 is TGTGCCAGCAGCTTAGATCCGCGGGGGCTCAGTGAAAAACTGTTTTTT. It specifies CASSLDPRGLSEKLFF.